Presented here are 15 T cell receptor beta chains from one specimen sequenced in a study of technical replicates of blood from a handful of donors. The method was immunoSEQ multiplex PCR; TCRdb's version includes in-frame clones alone and lacks a portion of them. The sample comprises under 65,000 clones, 70% to 90% of which are singletons, and around 5% rests with the top ten. The sequenced sample consisted of PBMCs. Source of these receptors: a human donor in good health. Some clones in this sample may be carry-over from other donors' samples.

The chain links TRBV5-4 to TRBJ2-1; D is perhaps TRBD1 (6 bases). The CDR3 sequence is 14 residues long. Per the germline V gene, CDR1 is SGHNT and CDR2 is YYREEE (reference sequence). Deletions cut 3 bases from V and 7 bases from J, with 14 bases between. This CDR3 is CASSSGTTRNEQFF. The CDR3 DNA follows: TGTGCCAGCAGCTCCGGGACAACGCGGAATGAGCAGTTCTTC.

The DNA for the CDR3 is TGTGCCAGCAGCTTAGTATATAATCGGCCCGGGTCCTTCGTGACCCAGTACTTC. Its translation is CASSLVYNRPGSFVTQYF. This chain uses TRBV11-3 with TRBJ2-5; D remains ambiguous. V was pared by 1 base and J by 7 bases, with 25 bases between. CDR3 length: 18 amino acids. Germline CDR1 SGHNT, CDR2 YENEEA.

This clone was recorded only once. This chain uses TRBV6-1 with TRBJ2-3; 9 nucleotides agree with TRBD2. This CDR3 region has 15 residues. Germline assignment: CDR1 MNHNS and CDR2 SASEGT. V lost 3 bases, J lost 6 bases, and 7 bases stayed unmatched. This CDR3 is CASSEGRGGLDTQYF. The CDR3 nucleotides are TGTGCCAGCAGTGAGGGGCGGGGGGGCCTTGATACGCAGTATTTT.

The V call is TRBV30, the J call TRBJ1-1; perhaps TRBD1 as D (6 bases). The V end lost 8 bases, the J end lost 1 base, and 17 bases lay between the germline ends. This CDR3 spans 14 amino acids. Looked up from germline, CDR1 is GTSNPN and CDR2 is SVGIG (reference sequence). CDR3 coding DNA: TGTGCCCAGGGGTACGGGACGGGGAACACTGAAGCTTTCTTT. Translation gives CAQGYGTGNTEAFF. Based on the CDR3 plus reference TRBV30 and TRBJ1-1, the full variable domain is SQTIHQWPATLVQPVGSPLSLECTVEGTSNPNLYWYRQAAGRGLQLLFYSVGIGQISSEVPQNLSASRPQDRQFILSSKKLLLSDSGFYLCAQGYGTGNTEAFFGQGTRLTVV.

The V and J genes are TRBV19 and TRBJ1-2, with D unclear. Trimming took 2 bases from V and 2 from J, leaving 12 bases between them. CDR1 is LNHDA, CDR2 SQIVND, per germline (reference sequence). This CDR3 is 15 amino acids long. In nucleotides, the CDR3 is TGTGCCAGTAGTATAATGGCGGGAAACAACTATGGCTACACCTTC. This codes for CASSIMAGNNYGYTF.

The chain carries TRBV6-1 and TRBJ1-2; no definite D call. Germline assignment: CDR1 MNHNS and CDR2 SASEGT. V lost 5 bases and J 3 bases, leaving 22 bases between the germline ends. CDR3 size: 17 residues. The CDR3 is CASSQEAGSLRDYGYTF. CDR3 bases: TGTGCCAGCAGTCAAGAGGCAGGCTCTTTAAGAGACTATGGCTACACCTTC.

The chain links TRBV14 to TRBJ1-1; TRBD1 might be the D (6 bases). The CDR3 has 18 amino acids. The germline V gene has CDR1 SGHDN and CDR2 FVKESK. Trimming left V 1 base short and J 0 bases short, with 18 bases between. CDR3 sequence reads: CASSQADTRTVMNTEAFF. In nucleotides, the CDR3 is TGTGCCAGCAGCCAAGCGGACACCCGGACAGTAATGAACACTGAAGCTTTCTTT.

The chain links TRBV6-1 to TRBJ2-7; D is ambiguous. The CDR3 totals 13 residues. From germline, CDR1 is MNHNS and CDR2 SASEGT. Trimming took 5 bases from V and 2 from J, leaving 10 bases between them. This CDR3 reads CASSRGLPYEQYF. Written as DNA, the CDR3 is TGTGCCAGCAGTCGCGGCCTCCCCTACGAGCAGTACTTC.

In DNA, the CDR3 is TGCAGCGTCTTGGGCAGCACAGATACGCAGTATTTT. Translated, it gives CSVLGSTDTQYF. The V gene is TRBV29-1, the J gene TRBJ2-3; D not resolved. The CDR3 runs 12 residues. V dropped 6 bases and J dropped 0 bases, with 7 bases sitting between them. Looked up from germline, CDR1 is SQVTM and CDR2 is ANQGSEA.

The J gene is TRBJ2-7, the V gene TRBV5-6, with 8 bases that match TRBD2. Germline V gene data show CDR1 as SGHDT and CDR2 as YYEEEE. This CDR3 comprises 14 residues. J lost 2 bases, V lost 1 base, and 2 bases had no gene match. The CDR3 sequence: CASSLLGLAYEQYF. CDR3 coding DNA: TGTGCCAGCAGCTTGTTGGGACTAGCCTACGAGCAGTACTTC.

This chain links TRBV19 with TRBJ2-3; D uncertain. With 5 bases removed from V and 1 base from J, the gap between germline ends came to 4 bases. The CDR3 is made up of 12 amino acids. The germline gives CDR1 LNHDA, CDR2 SQIVND (reference sequence). CDR3 coding DNA: TGTGCCAGTAGTCAGGGCACAGATACGCAGTATTTT. As protein: CASSQGTDTQYF.

The genes are TRBV7-2 and TRBJ2-7; D is possibly TRBD2 (7 bases). CDR1 is SGHTA and CDR2 is FQGNSA in the germline V gene. There are 15 residues in the CDR3. V was trimmed by 2 bases and J by 5 bases, leaving 16 bases between them. CDR3 loop: CASSLRTGRVDEQYF. The CDR3 nucleotides read TGTGCCAGCAGCTTACGAACAGGGAGGGTGGACGAGCAGTACTTC.

The chain links TRBV4-3 to TRBJ2-1; TRBD2 agrees at 10 bases. The J segment lost 7 bases and the V segment lost 5 bases, leaving 8 bases of the junction unmatched. In germline, CDR1 is LGHNA, CDR2 YSLEER. The CDR3 is made up of 15 amino acids. For the CDR3, the DNA is TGCGCCAGCAGCAGTAGCGGGGGGCCGGGGAATGAGCAGTTCTTC. As protein: CASSSSGGPGNEQFF.

The chain combines TRBV5-4 with TRBJ2-4, with D tentatively TRBD1 (6 bases). Germline V CDR1 and CDR2: SGHNT, YYREEE (reference sequence). Trimming removed 4 bases at V and 0 bases at J, with 14 bases between. The CDR3 contains 16 residues. CDR3 nucleotides: TGTGCCAGCAGCCCCAGACAGGAGCTAGCCAAAAACATTCAGTACTTC. Protein: CASSPRQELAKNIQYF.

The rearrangement links TRBV30 to TRBJ2-7; D uncertain. The CDR3 runs 13 residues. Germline V CDR1 and CDR2: GTSNPN, SVGIG (reference sequence). V lost 3 bases and J 4 bases, leaving 13 bases between the germline ends. The DNA of the CDR3 is TGTGCCTGGAGCTTGACTGCGCCTTACGAGCAGTACTTC. Its protein is CAWSLTAPYEQYF.